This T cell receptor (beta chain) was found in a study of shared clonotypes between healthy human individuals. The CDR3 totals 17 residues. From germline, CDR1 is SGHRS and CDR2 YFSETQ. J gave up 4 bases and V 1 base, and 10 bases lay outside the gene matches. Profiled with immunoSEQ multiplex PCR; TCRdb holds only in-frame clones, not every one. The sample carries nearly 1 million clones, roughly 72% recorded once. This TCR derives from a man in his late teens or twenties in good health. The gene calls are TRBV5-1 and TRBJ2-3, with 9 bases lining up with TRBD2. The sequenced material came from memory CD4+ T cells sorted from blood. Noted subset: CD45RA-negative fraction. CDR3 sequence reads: CASSLSRAGGGSDTQYF. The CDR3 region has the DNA TGCGCCAGCAGCTTGTCCCGTGCGGGAGGGGGCTCAGATACGCAGTATTTT. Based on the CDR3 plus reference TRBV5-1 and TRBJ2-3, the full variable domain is KAGVTQTPRYLIKTRGQQVTLSCSPISGHRSVSWYQQTPGQGLQFLFEYFSETQRNKGNFPGRFSGRQFSNSRSEMNVSTLELGDSALYLCASSLSRAGGGSDTQYFGPGTRLTVL.